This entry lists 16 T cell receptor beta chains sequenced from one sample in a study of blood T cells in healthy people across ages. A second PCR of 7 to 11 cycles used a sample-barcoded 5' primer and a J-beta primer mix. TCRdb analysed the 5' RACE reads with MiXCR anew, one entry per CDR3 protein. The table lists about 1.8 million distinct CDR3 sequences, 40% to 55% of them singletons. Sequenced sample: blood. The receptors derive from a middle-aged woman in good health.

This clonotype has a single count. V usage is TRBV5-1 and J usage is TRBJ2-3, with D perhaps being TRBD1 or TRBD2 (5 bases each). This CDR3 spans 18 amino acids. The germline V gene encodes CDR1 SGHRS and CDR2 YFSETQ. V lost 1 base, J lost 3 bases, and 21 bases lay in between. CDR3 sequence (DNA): TGCGCCAGCAGCTTGTCCCCTCATGATGGGACCGGGACAGATACGCAGTATTTT. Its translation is CASSLSPHDGTGTDTQYF.

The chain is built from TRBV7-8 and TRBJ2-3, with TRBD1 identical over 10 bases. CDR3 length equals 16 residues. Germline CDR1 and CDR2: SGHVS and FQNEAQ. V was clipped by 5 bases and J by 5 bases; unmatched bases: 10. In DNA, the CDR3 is TGTGCCAGCAGCGCTCTTGACAGGGGGCAGGGAGATACGCAGTATTTT. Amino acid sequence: CASSALDRGQGDTQYF.

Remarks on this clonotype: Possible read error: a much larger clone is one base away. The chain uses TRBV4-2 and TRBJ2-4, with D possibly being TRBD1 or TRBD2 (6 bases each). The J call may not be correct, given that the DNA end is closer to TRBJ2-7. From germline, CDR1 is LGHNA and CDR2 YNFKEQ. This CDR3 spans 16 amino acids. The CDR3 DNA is TGTGCCAGCAGCCAAGATAGTCGGGGGCCTTCCTACGAGCAGTACTTC. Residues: CASSQDSRGPSYEQYF.

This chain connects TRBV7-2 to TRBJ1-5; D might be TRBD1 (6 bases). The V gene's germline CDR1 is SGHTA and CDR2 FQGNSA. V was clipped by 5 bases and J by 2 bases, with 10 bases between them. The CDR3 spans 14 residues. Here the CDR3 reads CASSRGNGNQPQHF. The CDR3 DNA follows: TGTGCCAGCAGCAGGGGGAATGGCAATCAGCCCCAGCATTTT. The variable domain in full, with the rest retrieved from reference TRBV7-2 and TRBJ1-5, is GAGVSQSPSNKVTEKGKDVELRCDPISGHTALYWYRQSLGQGLEFLIYFQGNSAPDKSGLPSDRFSAERTGGSVSTLTIQRTQQEDSAVYLCASSRGNGNQPQHFGDGTRLSIL.

CDR3 coding DNA: TGTGCCATCAGTGAGATCGGCTACGAGCAGTACTTC. This sequence encodes CAISEIGYEQYF. The chain combines TRBV10-3 with TRBJ2-7; D ambiguous. This CDR3 is built from 12 residues. The germline V gene encodes CDR1 ENHRY and CDR2 SYGVKD. Trimming removed 2 bases at V and 3 bases at J, with 5 bases between.

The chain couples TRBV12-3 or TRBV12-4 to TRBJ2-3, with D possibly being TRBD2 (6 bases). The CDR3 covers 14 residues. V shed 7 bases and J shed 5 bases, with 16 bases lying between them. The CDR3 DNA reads TGTGCCAGCACCAATTTTGGGGGAGGAGATACGCAGTATTTT. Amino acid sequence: CASTNFGGGDTQYF.

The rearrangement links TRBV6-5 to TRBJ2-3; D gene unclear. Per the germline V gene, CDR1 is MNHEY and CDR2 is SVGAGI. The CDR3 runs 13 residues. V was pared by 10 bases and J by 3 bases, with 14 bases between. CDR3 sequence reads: CAIRETNTDTQYF. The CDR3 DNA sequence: TGTGCCATCCGAGAGACCAATACAGATACGCAGTATTTT.

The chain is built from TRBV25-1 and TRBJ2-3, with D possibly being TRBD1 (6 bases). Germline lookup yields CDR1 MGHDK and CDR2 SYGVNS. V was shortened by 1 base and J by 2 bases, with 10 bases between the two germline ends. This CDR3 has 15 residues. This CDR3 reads CASSESRTVTDTQYF. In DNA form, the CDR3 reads TGTGCCAGCAGTGAATCGCGGACAGTCACAGATACGCAGTATTTT.

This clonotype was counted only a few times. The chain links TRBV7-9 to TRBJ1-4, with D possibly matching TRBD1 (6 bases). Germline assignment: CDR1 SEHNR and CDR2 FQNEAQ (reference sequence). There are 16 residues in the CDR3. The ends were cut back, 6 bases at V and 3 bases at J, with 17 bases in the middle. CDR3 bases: TGTGCCAGCAGTCTGATGGGGGCCGTGTCTAATGAAAAACTGTTTTTT. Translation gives CASSLMGAVSNEKLFF.

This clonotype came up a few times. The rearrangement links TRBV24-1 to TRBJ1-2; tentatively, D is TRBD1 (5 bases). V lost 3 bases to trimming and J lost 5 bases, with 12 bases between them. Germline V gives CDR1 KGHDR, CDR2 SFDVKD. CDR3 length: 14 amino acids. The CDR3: CATSDLDSGYGYTF. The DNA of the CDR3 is TGTGCCACCAGTGATCTCGATTCAGGGTATGGCTACACCTTC.

The CDR3 region is CASSLGVSANEQFF. The CDR3 DNA reads as TGCGCCAGCAGCTTGGGGGTCTCAGCCAATGAGCAGTTCTTC. The rearrangement uses TRBV5-1 and TRBJ2-1; D unresolved. The V gene's germline CDR1 is SGHRS and CDR2 YFSETQ. V lost 0 bases and J lost 6, with 10 bases in between. The CDR3 length is 14 residues.

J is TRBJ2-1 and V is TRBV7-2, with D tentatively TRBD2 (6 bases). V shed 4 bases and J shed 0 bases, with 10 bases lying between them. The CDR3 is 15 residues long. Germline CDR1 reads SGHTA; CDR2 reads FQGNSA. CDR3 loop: CASSSQTSSYNEQFF. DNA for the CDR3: TGTGCCAGCAGCTCACAGACTAGCTCCTACAATGAGCAGTTCTTC.

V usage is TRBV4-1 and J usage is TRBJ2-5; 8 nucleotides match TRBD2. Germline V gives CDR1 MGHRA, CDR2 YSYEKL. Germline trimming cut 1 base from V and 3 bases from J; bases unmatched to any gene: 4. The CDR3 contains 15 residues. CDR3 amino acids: CASSQGNSGKETQYF. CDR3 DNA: TGCGCCAGCAGCCAAGGCAATAGCGGGAAAGAGACCCAGTACTTC.

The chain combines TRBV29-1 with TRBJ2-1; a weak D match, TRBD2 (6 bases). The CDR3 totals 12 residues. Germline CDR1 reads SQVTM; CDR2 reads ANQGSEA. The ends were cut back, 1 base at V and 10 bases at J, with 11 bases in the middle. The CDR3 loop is CSVEAIGLEQFF. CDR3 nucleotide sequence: TGCAGCGTTGAAGCAATTGGACTAGAGCAGTTCTTC.

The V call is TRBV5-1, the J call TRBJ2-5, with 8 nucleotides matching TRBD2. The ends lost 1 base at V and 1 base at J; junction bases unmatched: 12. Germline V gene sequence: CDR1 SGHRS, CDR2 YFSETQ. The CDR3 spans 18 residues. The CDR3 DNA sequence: TGCGCCAGCAGCTTGCACAGCGGGGGAGGACTCTCCCAAGAGACCCAGTACTTC. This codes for CASSLHSGGGLSQETQYF.

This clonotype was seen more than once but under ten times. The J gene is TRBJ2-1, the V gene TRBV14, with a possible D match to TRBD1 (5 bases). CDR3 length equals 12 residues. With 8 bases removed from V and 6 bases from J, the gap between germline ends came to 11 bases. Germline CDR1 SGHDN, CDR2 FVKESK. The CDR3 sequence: CASRNRTNEQFF. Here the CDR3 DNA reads TGTGCCAGCCGAAACAGGACCAATGAGCAGTTCTTC.